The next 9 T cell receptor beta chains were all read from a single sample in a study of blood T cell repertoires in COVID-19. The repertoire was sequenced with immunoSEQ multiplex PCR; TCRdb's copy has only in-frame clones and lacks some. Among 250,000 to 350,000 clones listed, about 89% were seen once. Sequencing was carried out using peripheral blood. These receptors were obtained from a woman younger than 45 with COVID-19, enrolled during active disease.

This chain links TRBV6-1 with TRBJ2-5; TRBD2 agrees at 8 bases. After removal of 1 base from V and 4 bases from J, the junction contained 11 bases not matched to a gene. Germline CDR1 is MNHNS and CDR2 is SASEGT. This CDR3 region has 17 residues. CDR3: CASSEVVQTSGGETQYF. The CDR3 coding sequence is TGTGCCAGCAGTGAAGTCGTCCAAACTAGCGGAGGAGAGACCCAGTACTTC.

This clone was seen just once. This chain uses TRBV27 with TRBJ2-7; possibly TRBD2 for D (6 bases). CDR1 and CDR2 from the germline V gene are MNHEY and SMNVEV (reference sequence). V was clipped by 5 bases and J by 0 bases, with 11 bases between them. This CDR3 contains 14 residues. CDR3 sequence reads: CASSAGGVSYEQYF. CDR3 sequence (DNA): TGTGCCAGCAGTGCCGGCGGGGTCTCCTACGAGCAGTACTTC.

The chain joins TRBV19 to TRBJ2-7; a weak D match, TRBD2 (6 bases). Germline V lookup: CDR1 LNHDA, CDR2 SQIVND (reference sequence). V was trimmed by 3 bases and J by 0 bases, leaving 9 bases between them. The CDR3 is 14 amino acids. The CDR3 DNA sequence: TGTGCCAGTAGTATGCGGGATTACTCCTACGAGCAGTACTTC. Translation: CASSMRDYSYEQYF.

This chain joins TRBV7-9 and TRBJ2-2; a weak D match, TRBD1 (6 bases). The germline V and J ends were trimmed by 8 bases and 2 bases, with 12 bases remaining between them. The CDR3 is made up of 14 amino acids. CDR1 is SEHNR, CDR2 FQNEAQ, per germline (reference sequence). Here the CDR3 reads CASFPTGNTGELFF. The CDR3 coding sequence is TGTGCCAGCTTCCCGACAGGAAACACCGGGGAGCTGTTTTTT.

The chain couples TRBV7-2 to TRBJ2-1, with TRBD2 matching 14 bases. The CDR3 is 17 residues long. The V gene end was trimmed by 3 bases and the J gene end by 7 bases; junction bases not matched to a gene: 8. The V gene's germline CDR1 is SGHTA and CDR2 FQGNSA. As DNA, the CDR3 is TGTGCCAGCAGCTTCCCGACTAGCGGGAGGGCCGGTAATGAGCAGTTCTTC. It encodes CASSFPTSGRAGNEQFF.

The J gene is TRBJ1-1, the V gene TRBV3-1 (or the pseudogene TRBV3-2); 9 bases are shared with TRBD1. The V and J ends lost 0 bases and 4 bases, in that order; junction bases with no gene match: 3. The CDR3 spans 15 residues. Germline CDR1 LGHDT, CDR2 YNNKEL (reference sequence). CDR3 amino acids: CASSQEKTGGTEAFF. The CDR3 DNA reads TGTGCCAGCAGCCAAGAAAAGACAGGGGGCACTGAAGCTTTCTTT.

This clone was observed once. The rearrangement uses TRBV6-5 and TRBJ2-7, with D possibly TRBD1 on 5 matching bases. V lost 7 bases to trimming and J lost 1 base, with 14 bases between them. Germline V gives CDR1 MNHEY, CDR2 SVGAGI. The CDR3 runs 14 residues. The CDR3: CASTEGDLSYEQYF. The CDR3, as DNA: TGTGCCAGCACCGAAGGGGATTTGTCCTACGAGCAGTACTTC.

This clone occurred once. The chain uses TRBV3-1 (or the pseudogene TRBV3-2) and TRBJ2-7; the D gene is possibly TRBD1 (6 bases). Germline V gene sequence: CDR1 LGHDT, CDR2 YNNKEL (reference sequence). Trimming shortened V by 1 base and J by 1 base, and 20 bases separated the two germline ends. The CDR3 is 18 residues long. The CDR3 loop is CASSQGNRVRKLSYEQYF. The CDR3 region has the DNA TGTGCCAGCAGCCAAGGGAACAGGGTCAGAAAGCTATCCTACGAGCAGTACTTC.

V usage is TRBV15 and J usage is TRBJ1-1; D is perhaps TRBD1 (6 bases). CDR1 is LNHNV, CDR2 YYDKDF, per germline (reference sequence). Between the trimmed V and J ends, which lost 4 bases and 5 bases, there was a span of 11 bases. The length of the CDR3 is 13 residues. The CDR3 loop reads CATSIRGGTEAFF. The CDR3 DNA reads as TGTGCCACCAGCATCAGAGGGGGAACTGAAGCTTTCTTT.